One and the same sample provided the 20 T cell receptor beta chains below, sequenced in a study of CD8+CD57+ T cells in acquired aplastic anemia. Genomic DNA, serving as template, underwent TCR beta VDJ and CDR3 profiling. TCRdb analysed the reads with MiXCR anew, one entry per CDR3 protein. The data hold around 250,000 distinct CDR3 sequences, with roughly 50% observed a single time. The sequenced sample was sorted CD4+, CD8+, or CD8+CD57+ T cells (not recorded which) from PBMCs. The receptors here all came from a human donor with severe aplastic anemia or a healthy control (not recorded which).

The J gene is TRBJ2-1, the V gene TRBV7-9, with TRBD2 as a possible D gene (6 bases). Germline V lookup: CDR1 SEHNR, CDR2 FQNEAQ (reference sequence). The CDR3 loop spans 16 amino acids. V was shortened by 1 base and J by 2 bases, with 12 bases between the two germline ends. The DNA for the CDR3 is TGTGCCAGCAGCTTAGAACCGGAGGGGACCTACAATGAGCAGTTCTTC. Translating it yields CASSLEPEGTYNEQFF.

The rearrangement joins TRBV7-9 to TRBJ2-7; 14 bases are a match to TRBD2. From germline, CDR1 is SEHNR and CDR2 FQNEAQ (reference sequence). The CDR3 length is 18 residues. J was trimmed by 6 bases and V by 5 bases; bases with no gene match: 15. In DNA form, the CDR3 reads TGTGCCAGCAGCCAAGGGTGGATGGGACTAGCGGGGGCCTGCGAGCAGTACTTC. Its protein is CASSQGWMGLAGACEQYF.

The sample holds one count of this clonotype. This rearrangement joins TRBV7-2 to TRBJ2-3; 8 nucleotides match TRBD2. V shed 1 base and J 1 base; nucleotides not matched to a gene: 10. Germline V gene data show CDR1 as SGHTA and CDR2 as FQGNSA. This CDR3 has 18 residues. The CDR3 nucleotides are TGTGCCAGCAGCTTAGATGAGAGCGGACTAGCCGGCACAGATACGCAGTATTTT. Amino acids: CASSLDESGLAGTDTQYF.

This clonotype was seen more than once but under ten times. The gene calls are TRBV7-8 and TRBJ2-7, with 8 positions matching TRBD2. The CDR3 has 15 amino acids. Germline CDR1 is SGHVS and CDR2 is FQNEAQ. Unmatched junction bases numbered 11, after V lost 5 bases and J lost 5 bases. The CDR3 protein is CASSPWQRETDEQYF. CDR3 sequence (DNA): TGTGCCAGCAGCCCTTGGCAGCGGGAGACGGACGAGCAGTACTTC. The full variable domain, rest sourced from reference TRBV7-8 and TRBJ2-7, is GAGVSQSPRYKVAKRGQDVALRCDPISGHVSLFWYQQALGQGPEFLTYFQNEAQLDKSGLPSDRFFAERPEGSVSTLKIQRTQQEDSAVYLCASSPWQRETDEQYFGPGTRLTVT.

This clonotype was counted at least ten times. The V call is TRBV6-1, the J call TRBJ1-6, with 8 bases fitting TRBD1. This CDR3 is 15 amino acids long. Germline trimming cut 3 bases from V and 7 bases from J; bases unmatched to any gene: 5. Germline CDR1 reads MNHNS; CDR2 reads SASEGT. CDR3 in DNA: TGTGCCAGCAGTGACCGGACAGGGATAAATTCACCCCTCCACTTT. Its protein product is CASSDRTGINSPLHF.

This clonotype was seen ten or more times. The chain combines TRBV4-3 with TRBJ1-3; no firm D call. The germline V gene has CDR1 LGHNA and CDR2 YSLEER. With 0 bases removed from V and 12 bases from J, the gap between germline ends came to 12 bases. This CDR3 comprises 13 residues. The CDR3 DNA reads TGCGCCAGCAGCCAAGATGAGTGGGTAGACATATATTTT. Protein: CASSQDEWVDIYF.

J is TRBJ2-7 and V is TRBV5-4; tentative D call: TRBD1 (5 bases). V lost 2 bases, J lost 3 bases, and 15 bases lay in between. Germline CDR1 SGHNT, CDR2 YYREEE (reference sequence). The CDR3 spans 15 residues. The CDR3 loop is CASSFPPGTGYEQYF. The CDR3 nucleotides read TGTGCCAGCAGCTTCCCTCCTGGAACAGGCTACGAGCAGTACTTC.

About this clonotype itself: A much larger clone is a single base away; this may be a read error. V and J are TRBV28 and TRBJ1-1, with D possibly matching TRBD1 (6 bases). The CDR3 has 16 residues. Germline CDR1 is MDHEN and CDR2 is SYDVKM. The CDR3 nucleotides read TGTGCCAGCAGGCCTATAGGGGCAGGGGCCAACACTGAAGCTCTCTTT. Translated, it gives CASRPIGAGANTEALF.

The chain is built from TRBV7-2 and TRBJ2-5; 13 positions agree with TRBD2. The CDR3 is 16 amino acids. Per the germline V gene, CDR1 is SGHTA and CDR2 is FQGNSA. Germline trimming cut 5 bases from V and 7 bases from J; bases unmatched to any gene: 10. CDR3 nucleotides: TGTGCCAGCAGCGCCTCGACTAGCGGGGGGAACGCGACCCAGTACTTC. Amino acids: CASSASTSGGNATQYF. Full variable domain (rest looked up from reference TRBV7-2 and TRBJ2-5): GAGVSQSPSNKVTEKGKDVELRCDPISGHTALYWYRQSLGQGLEFLIYFQGNSAPDKSGLPSDRFSAERTGGSVSTLTIQRTQQEDSAVYLCASSASTSGGNATQYFGPGTRLLVL.

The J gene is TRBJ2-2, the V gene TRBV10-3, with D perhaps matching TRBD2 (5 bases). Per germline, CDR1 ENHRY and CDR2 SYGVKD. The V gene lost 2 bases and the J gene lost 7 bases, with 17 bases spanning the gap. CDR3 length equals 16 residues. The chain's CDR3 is CAISERFGEGGGELFF. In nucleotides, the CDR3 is TGTGCCATCAGTGAGAGGTTCGGGGAAGGCGGCGGGGAGCTGTTTTTT.

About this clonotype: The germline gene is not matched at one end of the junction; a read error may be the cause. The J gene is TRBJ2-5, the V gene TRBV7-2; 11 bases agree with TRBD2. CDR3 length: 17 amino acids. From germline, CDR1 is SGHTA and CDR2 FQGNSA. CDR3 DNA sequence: TGTGCCAACAGCAGTCCAGCTGGGACTAGCGGCCAAGAGACCCAGTACTTC. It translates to CANSSPAGTSGQETQYF.

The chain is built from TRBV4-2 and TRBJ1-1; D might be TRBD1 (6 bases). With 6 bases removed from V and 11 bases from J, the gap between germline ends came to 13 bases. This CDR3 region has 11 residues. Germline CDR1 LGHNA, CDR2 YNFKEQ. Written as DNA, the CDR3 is TGTGCCAGCAGAAGACAGGAGGCGGCTTTCTTT. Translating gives CASRRQEAAFF.

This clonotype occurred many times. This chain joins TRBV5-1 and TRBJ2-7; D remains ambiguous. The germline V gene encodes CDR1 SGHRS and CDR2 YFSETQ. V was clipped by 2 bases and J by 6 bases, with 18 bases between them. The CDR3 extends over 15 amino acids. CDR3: CASSLNLDPAAEQYF. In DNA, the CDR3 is TGCGCCAGCAGCTTAAACTTGGACCCTGCCGCCGAGCAGTACTTC.

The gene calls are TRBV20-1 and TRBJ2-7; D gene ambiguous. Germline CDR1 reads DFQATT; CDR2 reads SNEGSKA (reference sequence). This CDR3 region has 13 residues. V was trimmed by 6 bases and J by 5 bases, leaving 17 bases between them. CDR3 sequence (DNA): TGCAGTGCCGTTCTGGTCAATACGAACGAGCAGTACTTC. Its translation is CSAVLVNTNEQYF.

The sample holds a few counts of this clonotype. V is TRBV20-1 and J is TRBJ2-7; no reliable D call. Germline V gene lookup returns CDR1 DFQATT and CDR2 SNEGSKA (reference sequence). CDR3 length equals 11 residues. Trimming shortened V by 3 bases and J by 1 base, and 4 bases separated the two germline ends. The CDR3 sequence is CSASLSYEQYF. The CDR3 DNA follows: TGCAGTGCTAGCTTATCCTACGAGCAGTACTTC.

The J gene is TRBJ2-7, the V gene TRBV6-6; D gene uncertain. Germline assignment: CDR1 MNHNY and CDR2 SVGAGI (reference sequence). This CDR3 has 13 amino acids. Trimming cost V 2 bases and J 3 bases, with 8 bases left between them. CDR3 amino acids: CASSYIRFYEQYF. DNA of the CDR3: TGTGCCAGCAGTTACATACGTTTCTACGAGCAGTACTTC.

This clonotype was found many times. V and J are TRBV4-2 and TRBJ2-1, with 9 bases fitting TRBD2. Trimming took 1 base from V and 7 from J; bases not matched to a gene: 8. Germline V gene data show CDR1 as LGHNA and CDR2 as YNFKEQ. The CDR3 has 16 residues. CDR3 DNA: TGTGCCAGCAGCCAAGGGGAACAGCGGGGGGATAATGAGCAGTTCTTC. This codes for CASSQGEQRGDNEQFF.

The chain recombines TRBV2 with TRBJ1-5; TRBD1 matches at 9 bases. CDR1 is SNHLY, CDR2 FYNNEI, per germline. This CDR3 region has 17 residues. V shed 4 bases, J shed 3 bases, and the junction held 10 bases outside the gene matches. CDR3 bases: TGTGCCAGCAGTGTAAGTGTGGGGACAGGGCCCAATCAGCCCCAGCATTTT. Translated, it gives CASSVSVGTGPNQPQHF.

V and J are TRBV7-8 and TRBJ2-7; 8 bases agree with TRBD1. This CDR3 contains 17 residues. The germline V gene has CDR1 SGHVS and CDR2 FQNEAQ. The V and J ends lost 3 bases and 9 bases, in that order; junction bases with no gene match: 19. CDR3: CASSFRSEDRETSGQYF. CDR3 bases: TGTGCCAGCAGCTTTCGGTCGGAGGACAGGGAGACTTCGGGGCAGTACTTC.

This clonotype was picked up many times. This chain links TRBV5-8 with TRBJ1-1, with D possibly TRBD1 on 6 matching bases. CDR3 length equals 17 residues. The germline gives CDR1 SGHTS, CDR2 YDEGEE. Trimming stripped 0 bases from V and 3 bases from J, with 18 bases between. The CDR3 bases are TGTGCCAGCAGCTTGGACAGGGATCTCCCTATTCACACTGAAGCTTTCTTT. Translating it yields CASSLDRDLPIHTEAFF.